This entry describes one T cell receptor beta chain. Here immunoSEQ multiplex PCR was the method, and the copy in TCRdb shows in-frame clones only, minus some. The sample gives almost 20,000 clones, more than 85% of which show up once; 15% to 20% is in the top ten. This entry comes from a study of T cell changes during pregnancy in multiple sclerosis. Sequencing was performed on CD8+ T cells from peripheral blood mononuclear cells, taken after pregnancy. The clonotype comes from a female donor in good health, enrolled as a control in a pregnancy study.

CDR3 protein: CASSPGGFSGNTIYF. CDR3 coding DNA: TGTGCCAGCAGCCCGGGGGGTTTCTCTGGAAACACCATATATTTT. The chain links TRBV7-8 to TRBJ1-3; possible D gene TRBD1, 5 bases. There are 15 residues in the CDR3. Trimming took off 5 bases at V and 0 bases at J, with 11 bases between the two ends. From germline, CDR1 is SGHVS and CDR2 FQNEAQ. Full variable domain (remainder filled in from reference TRBV7-8 and TRBJ1-3): GAGVSQSPRYKVAKRGQDVALRCDPISGHVSLFWYQQALGQGPEFLTYFQNEAQLDKSGLPSDRFFAERPEGSVSTLKIQRTQQEDSAVYLCASSPGGFSGNTIYFGEGSWLTVV.